This T cell receptor beta chain was observed in a study of blood T cell repertoires in COVID-19. Study-wide context: Both acute and convalescent COVID-19 samples were obtained from the United States, Italy and Spain. T cells, B-cell-depleted T cells, or PBMCs supplied cDNA or gDNA.

In the original processing: Using reference gene primer amplification, nucleated cell counts were estimated. Here immunoSEQ multiplex PCR was the method, and the copy in TCRdb shows in-frame clones only, minus some. The DNA gave D and trimming, while V, J and clone size come from that table. The sample carries some 140,000 clones, 60% to 80% recorded once. Trimming removed 5 bases from V and 1 base from J; junction bases left unmatched: 6. The V gene's germline CDR1 is MDHEN and CDR2 SYDVKM. The CDR3 runs to 16 residues. The sample was peripheral blood. The TCR was taken from a man aged 60 to 75 who had recovered from COVID-19. The rearrangement uses TRBV28 and TRBJ2-3, with TRBD2 matching 10 bases. The CDR3 is CASSPTGTSGTDTQYF. Written as DNA, the CDR3 is TGTGCCAGCAGTCCCACCGGGACTAGCGGCACAGATACGCAGTATTTT.